The sequence of this T cell receptor beta chain was determined in a study of T-cell reconstitution after alpha-beta-depleted transplantation in children. This clonotype was seen repeatedly, ten times or more. Unique molecular identifiers tagged the TCRbeta library. TCRdb independently ran MiXCR on the PCR reads; one entry per CDR3 protein. Of approximately 590,000 distinct CDR3 sequences in the sample, over 9.5% were seen once. The TCR was taken from a human donor who donated a stem cell graft to a child with acute myeloid leukemia. The source material was PBMCs from the stem cell graft donor, sampled from the stem cell graft.

Here the CDR3 DNA reads TGCAGCGTTGAAAAGGGGATCACCTATGGCTACACCTTC. Translated, it gives CSVEKGITYGYTF. The rearrangement links TRBV29-1 to TRBJ1-2; D is perhaps TRBD1 (5 bases). Germline V gene data show CDR1 as SQVTM and CDR2 as ANQGSEA. This CDR3 spans 13 amino acids. Trimming removed 2 bases from V and 4 bases from J, with 11 bases in between.